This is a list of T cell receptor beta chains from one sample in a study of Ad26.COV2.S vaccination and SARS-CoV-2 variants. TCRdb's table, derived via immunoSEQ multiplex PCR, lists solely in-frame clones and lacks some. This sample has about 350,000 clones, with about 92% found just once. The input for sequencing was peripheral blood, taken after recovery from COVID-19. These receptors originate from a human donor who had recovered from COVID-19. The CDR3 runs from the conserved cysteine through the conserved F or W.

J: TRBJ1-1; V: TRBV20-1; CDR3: CSLMNTEAFF
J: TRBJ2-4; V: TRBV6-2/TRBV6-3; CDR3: CASSDPGAKNIQYF
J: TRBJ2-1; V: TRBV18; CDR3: CASSPGLAGANEQFF
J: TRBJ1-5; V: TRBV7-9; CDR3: CASRGGKQPQHF
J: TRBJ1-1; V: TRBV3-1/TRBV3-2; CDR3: CASSQVTGENTEAFF
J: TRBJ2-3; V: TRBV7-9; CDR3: CASSPGSGGDTQYF
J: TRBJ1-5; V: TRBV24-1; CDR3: CATSDLVGPQHF
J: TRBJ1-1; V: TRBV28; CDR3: CASSRQGTEAFF
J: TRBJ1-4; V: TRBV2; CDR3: CASTRPRGQPRATNEKLFF
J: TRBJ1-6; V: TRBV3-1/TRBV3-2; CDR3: CASSQTGGDNSPLHF
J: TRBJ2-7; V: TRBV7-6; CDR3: CASSLVQGIHEQYF
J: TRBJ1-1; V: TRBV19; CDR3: CASIARMNTEAFF
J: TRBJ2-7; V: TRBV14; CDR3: CASSQASGGPYEQYF
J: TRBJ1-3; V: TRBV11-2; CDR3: CASSLDRPGPGSGNTIYF
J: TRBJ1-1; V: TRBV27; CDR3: CASSLGGGNTEAFF
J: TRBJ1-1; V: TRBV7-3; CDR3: CASSLSPGQGSLAFF
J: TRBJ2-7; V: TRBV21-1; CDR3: CASSKGDRAEYF
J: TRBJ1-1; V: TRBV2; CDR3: CATTLNTEAFF
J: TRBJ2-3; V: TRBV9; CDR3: CASSATDTQYF
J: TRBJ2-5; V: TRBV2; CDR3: CASMVQETQYF
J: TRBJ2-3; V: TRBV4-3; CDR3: CASSQRGSSTDTQYF
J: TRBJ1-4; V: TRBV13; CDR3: CASSLSGLEEKLFF
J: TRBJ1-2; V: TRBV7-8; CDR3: CASSLDLSGYYGYTF
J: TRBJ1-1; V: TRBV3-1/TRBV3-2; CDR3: CASSTWPYTEAFF
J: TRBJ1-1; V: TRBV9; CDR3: CASSVDRGGTLNTEAFF
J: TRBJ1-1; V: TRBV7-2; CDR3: CASSLKVVSFFTEAFF
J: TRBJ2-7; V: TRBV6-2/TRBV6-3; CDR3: CASSYSTYEQYF
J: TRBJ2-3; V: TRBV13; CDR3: CASSKGLATDTQYF